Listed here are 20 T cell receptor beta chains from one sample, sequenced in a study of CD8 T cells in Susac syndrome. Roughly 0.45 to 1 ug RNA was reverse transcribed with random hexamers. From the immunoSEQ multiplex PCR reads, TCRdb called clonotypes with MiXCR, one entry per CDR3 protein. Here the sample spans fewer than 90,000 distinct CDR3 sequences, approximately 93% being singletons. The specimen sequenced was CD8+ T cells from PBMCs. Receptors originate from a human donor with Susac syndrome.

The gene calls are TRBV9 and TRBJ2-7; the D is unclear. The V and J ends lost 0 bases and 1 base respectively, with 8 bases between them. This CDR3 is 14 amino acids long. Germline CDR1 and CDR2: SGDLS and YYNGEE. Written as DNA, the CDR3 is TGTGCCAGCAGCGTAGGTCAGGAGTCCTACGAGCAGTACTTC. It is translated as CASSVGQESYEQYF.

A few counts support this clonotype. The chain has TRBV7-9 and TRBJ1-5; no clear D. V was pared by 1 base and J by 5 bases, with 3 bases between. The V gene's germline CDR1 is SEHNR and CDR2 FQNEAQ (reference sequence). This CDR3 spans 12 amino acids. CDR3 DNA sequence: TGTGCCAGCAGCTTAGAGGATCAGCCCCAGCATTTT. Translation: CASSLEDQPQHF.

The CDR3 reads CASSSEGGSKETQYF. The DNA for the CDR3 is TGTGCCAGCAGTTCGGAAGGAGGTAGCAAAGAGACCCAGTACTTC. The chain carries TRBV12-3 or TRBV12-4 and TRBJ2-5, with D possibly being TRBD2 (5 bases). V lost 4 bases and J lost 3, with 15 bases in between. The CDR3 runs 15 residues.

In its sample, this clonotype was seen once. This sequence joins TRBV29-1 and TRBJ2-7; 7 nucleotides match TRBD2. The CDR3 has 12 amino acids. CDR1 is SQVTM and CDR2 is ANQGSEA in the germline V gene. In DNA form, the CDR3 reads TGCAGTGCTGTGGGGGGGTCCTACGAGCAGTACTTC. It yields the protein CSAVGGSYEQYF.

The CDR3 is CASSPGTGGKSGTEAFF. CDR3 nucleotide sequence: TGTGCCAGCAGCCCAGGGACAGGGGGCAAATCGGGGACTGAAGCTTTCTTT. The J gene is TRBJ1-1, the V gene TRBV27; TRBD1 agrees at 12 bases. Germline V gene sequence: CDR1 MNHEY, CDR2 SMNVEV (reference sequence). The CDR3 loop spans 17 amino acids. Trimming removed 6 bases from V and 5 bases from J; junction bases left unmatched: 13.

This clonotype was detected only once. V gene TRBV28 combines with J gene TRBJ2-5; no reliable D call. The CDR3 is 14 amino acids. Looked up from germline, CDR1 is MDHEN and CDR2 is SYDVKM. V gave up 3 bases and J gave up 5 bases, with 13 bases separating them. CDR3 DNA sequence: TGTGCCAGCAGTTTCGGTCTTCGGGCCGAGACCCAGTACTTC. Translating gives CASSFGLRAETQYF.

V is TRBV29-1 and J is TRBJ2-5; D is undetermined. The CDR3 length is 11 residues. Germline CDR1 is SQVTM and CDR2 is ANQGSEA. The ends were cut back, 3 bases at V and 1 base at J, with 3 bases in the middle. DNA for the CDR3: TGCAGCGTTGAGACCCAAGAGACCCAGTACTTC. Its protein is CSVETQETQYF.

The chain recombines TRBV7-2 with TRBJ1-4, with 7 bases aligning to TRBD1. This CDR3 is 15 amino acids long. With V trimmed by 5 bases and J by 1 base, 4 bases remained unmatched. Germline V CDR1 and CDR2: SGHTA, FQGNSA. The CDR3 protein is CASSPAGGTNEKLFF. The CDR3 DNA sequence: TGTGCCAGCAGCCCCGCAGGGGGAACTAATGAAAAACTGTTTTTT.

The CDR3 loop reads CASSFGGAPTGELFF. CDR3 in DNA: TGTGCCAGCAGCTTCGGGGGGGCCCCCACCGGGGAGCTGTTTTTT. The rearrangement joins TRBV27 to TRBJ2-2; TRBD2 matches at 8 bases. V dropped 6 bases and J dropped 4; count of bases not matched to a gene: 7. CDR3 length equals 15 residues. Per germline, CDR1 MNHEY and CDR2 SMNVEV (reference sequence).

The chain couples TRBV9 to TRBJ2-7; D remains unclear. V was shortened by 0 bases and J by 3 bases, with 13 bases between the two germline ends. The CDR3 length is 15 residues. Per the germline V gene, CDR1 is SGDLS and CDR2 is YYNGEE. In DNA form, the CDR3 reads TGTGCCAGCAGCGTAGGGGCTGACTTCAACTACGAGCAGTACTTC. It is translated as CASSVGADFNYEQYF.

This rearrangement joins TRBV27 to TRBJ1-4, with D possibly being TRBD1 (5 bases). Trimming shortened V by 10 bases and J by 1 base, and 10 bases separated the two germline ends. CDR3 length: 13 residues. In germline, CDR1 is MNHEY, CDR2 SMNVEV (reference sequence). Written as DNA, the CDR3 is TGTGCCATACGGGACGGAACTAATGAAAAACTGTTTTTT. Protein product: CAIRDGTNEKLFF. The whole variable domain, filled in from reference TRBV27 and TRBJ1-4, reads EAQVTQNPRYLITVTGKKLTVTCSQNMNHEYMSWYRQDPGLGLRQIYYSMNVEVTDKGDVPEGYKVSRKEKRNFPLILESPSPNQTSLYFCAIRDGTNEKLFFGSGTQLSVL.

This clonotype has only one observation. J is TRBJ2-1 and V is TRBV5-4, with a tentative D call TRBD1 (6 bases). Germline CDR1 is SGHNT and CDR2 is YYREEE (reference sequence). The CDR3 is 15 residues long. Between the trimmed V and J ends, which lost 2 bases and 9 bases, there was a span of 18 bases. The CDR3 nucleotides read TGTGCCAGCAGCTTCTCCAGGGGTGAGTTAAGTGAGCAGTTCTTC. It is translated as CASSFSRGELSEQFF.

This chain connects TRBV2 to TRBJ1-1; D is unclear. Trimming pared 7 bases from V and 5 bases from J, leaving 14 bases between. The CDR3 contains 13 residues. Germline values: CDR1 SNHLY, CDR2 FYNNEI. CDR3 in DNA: TGTGCCAGCAACGATCTACTGAGTACTGAAGCTTTCTTT. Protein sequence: CASNDLLSTEAFF.

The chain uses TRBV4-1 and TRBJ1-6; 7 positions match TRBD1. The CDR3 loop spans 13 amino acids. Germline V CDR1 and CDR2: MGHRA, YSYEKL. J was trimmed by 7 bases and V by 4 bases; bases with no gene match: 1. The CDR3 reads CASSLDRNSPLHF. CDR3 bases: TGCGCCAGCAGCCTGGACAGGAATTCACCCCTCCACTTT.

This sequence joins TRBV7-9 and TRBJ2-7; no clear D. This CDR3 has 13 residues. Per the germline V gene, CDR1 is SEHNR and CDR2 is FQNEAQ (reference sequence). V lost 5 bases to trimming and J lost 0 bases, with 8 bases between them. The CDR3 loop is CASSRTPSYEQYF. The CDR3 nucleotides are TGTGCCAGCAGCCGGACCCCCTCCTACGAGCAGTACTTC.

This chain's CDR3 is CASSHQGASYNEQFF. CDR3 nucleotides: TGTGCCAGCAGCCACCAGGGGGCCTCCTACAATGAGCAGTTCTTC. This rearrangement joins TRBV14 to TRBJ2-1, with 8 positions matching TRBD1. V lost 3 bases and J lost 0; bases outside the gene matches: 1. Germline CDR1 and CDR2: SGHDN and FVKESK. The CDR3 consists of 15 residues.

DNA of the CDR3: TGCAGTGCTAGAGACCGCGGGAACCTCGCCCCCACAGATACGCAGTATTTT. The encoded protein is CSARDRGNLAPTDTQYF. The V gene is TRBV20-1, the J gene TRBJ2-3; a weak D match, TRBD2 (6 bases). This CDR3 comprises 17 residues. Germline V lookup: CDR1 DFQATT, CDR2 SNEGSKA (reference sequence). Trimming took off 0 bases at V and 2 bases at J, with 18 bases between the two ends.

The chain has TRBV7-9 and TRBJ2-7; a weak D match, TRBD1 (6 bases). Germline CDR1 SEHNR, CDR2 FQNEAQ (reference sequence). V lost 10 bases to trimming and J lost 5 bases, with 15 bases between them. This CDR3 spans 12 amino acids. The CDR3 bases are TGTGCCACCCATTCAGGGGACGACGAGCAGTACTTC. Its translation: CATHSGDDEQYF.

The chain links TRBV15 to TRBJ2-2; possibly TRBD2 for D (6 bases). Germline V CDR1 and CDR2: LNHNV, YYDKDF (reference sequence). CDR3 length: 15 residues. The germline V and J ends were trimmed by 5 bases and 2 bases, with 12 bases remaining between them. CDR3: CATSWRTINTGELFF. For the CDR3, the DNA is TGTGCCACCAGCTGGAGGACTATTAACACCGGGGAGCTGTTTTTT.

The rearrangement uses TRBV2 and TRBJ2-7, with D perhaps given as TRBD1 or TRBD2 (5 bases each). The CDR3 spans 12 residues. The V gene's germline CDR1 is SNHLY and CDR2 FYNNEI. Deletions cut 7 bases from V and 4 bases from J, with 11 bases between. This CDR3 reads CASTSQGYEQYF. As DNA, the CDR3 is TGTGCCAGCACTAGCCAGGGATACGAGCAGTACTTC.